These 30 T cell receptor beta chains were all obtained from the same sample, sequenced in a study of cytomegalovirus exposure and HLA in healthy donors. PCR involved 60 Vbeta and 13 Jbeta primers. Here immunoSEQ multiplex PCR was the method, and the copy in TCRdb shows in-frame clones only, minus some. The sample comprises 150,000 to 200,000 clones, roughly 70% of which are singletons, and 2.5% to 3% rests with the top ten. Sequenced: PBMCs. These TCRs come from a woman in her 50s in good health and CMV-seropositive.

The rearrangement joins TRBV30 to TRBJ2-6; maybe TRBD1 (5 bases). The germline V gene has CDR1 GTSNPN and CDR2 SVGIG (reference sequence). This CDR3 is 15 amino acids long. Trimming removed 2 bases from V and 0 bases from J, with 8 bases in between. CDR3 nucleotides: TGTGCCTGGAGTTCAGGGATCTCTGGGGCCAACGTCCTGACTTTC. Amino acids: CAWSSGISGANVLTF.

This clone was counted only a few times. The chain links TRBV30 to TRBJ1-5; unclear D gene. The germline CDR1 and CDR2 sequences are GTSNPN and SVGIG (reference sequence). The CDR3 loop spans 15 amino acids. The V and J ends lost 1 base and 0 bases respectively, with 10 bases between them. The CDR3 protein is CAWSELARSNQPQHF. The CDR3 DNA follows: TGTGCCTGGAGTGAACTTGCCCGTAGCAATCAGCCCCAGCATTTT.

This clone was seen a handful of times. The chain employs TRBV2 and TRBJ1-6; D is undetermined. The CDR3 contains 14 residues. CDR1 and CDR2 (germline): SNHLY, FYNNEI. Deletions cut 6 bases from V and 8 bases from J, with 14 bases between. The CDR3 reads CASSAGIRDSPLHF. Written as DNA, the CDR3 is TGTGCCAGCAGCGCCGGGATAAGGGATTCACCCCTCCACTTT.

The chain is built from TRBV27 and TRBJ2-2; D is uncertain. In germline, CDR1 is MNHEY, CDR2 SMNVEV (reference sequence). Trimming pared 3 bases from V and 0 bases from J, leaving 8 bases between. The CDR3 has 15 amino acids. CDR3 coding DNA: TGTGCCAGCAGTTTGCAGTTCGCGAACACCGGGGAGCTGTTTTTT. Amino acids: CASSLQFANTGELFF.

J is TRBJ1-1 and V is TRBV30; no definite D call. The V gene lost 3 bases and the J gene lost 0 bases, with 14 bases spanning the gap. CDR3 length equals 15 residues. CDR1 and CDR2 from the germline V gene are GTSNPN and SVGIG (reference sequence). This CDR3 reads CAWRTFGGMNTEAFF. CDR3 nucleotide sequence: TGTGCCTGGAGAACCTTCGGAGGAATGAACACTGAAGCTTTCTTT.

This chain links TRBV7-9 with TRBJ2-7; possible D gene TRBD2, 5 bases. CDR1 SEHNR and CDR2 FQNEAQ come from the germline V gene (reference sequence). V lost 5 bases and J lost 3, with 11 bases in between. This CDR3 comprises 13 residues. The CDR3 DNA sequence: TGTGCCAGCAGCAGAGGGTCCATCTACGAGCAGTACTTC. Translating gives CASSRGSIYEQYF. Together with reference TRBV7-9 and TRBJ2-7, the CDR3 gives the full variable domain: DTGVSQNPRHKITKRGQNVTFRCDPISEHNRLYWYRQTLGQGPEFLTYFQNEAQLEKSRLLSDRFSAERPKGSFSTLEIQRTEQGDSAMYLCASSRGSIYEQYFGPGTRLTVT.

This chain uses TRBV29-1 with TRBJ1-1; possibly TRBD1 for D (5 bases). CDR3 length: 13 amino acids. V was trimmed by 7 bases and J by 1 base, leaving 13 bases between them. Germline V lookup: CDR1 SQVTM, CDR2 ANQGSEA. DNA for the CDR3: TGCAGCGGCCGCAGGGCGCGGAACACTGAAGCTTTCTTT. As protein: CSGRRARNTEAFF.

The J gene is TRBJ1-2, the V gene TRBV7-9; tentative D call: TRBD1 (5 bases). Germline V gene data show CDR1 as SEHNR and CDR2 as FQNEAQ (reference sequence). Trimming removed 1 base at V and 5 bases at J, with 14 bases between. There are 15 residues in the CDR3. The CDR3 nucleotides read TGTGCCAGCAGCTTAGTTGATGTTGGGGGGTATGGCTACACCTTC. Translation: CASSLVDVGGYGYTF.

J is TRBJ2-1 and V is TRBV7-3; 7 nucleotides agree with TRBD2. Per the germline V gene, CDR1 is SGHTA and CDR2 is FQGTGA. Germline trimming cut 5 bases from V and 6 bases from J; bases unmatched to any gene: 10. The CDR3 length is 15 residues. For the CDR3, the DNA is TGTGCCAGCAGCATCCTAGCGGCTGGGGTCAATGAGCAGTTCTTC. As protein: CASSILAAGVNEQFF. Full variable domain (rest looked up from reference TRBV7-3 and TRBJ2-1): GAGVSQTPSNKVTEKGKYVELRCDPISGHTALYWYRQSLGQGPEFLIYFQGTGAADDSGLPNDRFFAVRPEGSVSTLKIQRTERGDSAVYLCASSILAAGVNEQFFGPGTRLTVL.

The chain couples TRBV13 to TRBJ2-3, with 10 bases identical to TRBD2. CDR1 is PRHDT, CDR2 FYEKMQ, per germline (reference sequence). Germline trimming cut 5 bases from V and 6 bases from J; bases unmatched to any gene: 8. The CDR3 totals 15 residues. DNA for the CDR3: TGTGCCAGCAGCAGCCGCCGTAGCGGGGGGGATACGCAGTATTTT. Its protein is CASSSRRSGGDTQYF.

The chain combines TRBV30 with TRBJ1-4; 8 bases align to TRBD1. The CDR3 extends over 14 amino acids. V was clipped by 2 bases and J by 6 bases; unmatched bases: 5. The germline V gene has CDR1 GTSNPN and CDR2 SVGIG (reference sequence). The CDR3 protein is CAWSSTGVDEKLFF. The CDR3 DNA follows: TGTGCCTGGAGTTCGACAGGGGTGGATGAAAAACTGTTTTTT.

On this clone itself: One junction end disagrees with the germline gene, perhaps due to a read error. The genes are TRBV7-9 and TRBJ2-3; no clear D. The germline gives CDR1 SEHNR, CDR2 FQNEAQ (reference sequence). The CDR3 contains 16 residues. Here the CDR3 reads CSSSLGLGSLTDTQYF. The CDR3 DNA reads as TGTTCCAGCAGCTTAGGATTGGGCAGTCTAACAGATACGCAGTATTTT.

This clone is judged medium-sized. The sample carries other DNA sequences with the same CDR3. The V and J genes are TRBV30 and TRBJ1-1; D not resolved. V was cut by 0 bases and J by 3 bases, with 5 bases left in between. Germline CDR1 GTSNPN, CDR2 SVGIG (reference sequence). This CDR3 is built from 12 residues. The CDR3 is CAWSVSDTEAFF. CDR3 DNA sequence: TGTGCCTGGAGTGTGAGTGACACTGAAGCTTTCTTT.

The chain recombines TRBV6-6 with TRBJ2-1; 9 bases align to TRBD2. V gave up 3 bases and J gave up 5 bases; unmatched junction bases: 5. Germline CDR1 and CDR2: MNHNY and SVGAGI (reference sequence). There are 15 residues in the CDR3. This CDR3 is CASSYPASGDNEQFF. The CDR3 DNA reads as TGTGCCAGCAGTTATCCGGCTAGCGGGGACAATGAGCAGTTCTTC.

This chain joins TRBV29-1 and TRBJ1-2; 8 nucleotides align to TRBD1. V was pared by 3 bases and J by 4 bases, with 4 bases of the junction left unmatched. Germline V CDR1 and CDR2: SQVTM, ANQGSEA. The CDR3 runs 13 residues. The CDR3 sequence is CSVDRGRTYGYTF. CDR3 DNA: TGCAGCGTTGACAGGGGGCGGACCTATGGCTACACCTTC.

This clone was observed once. This chain links TRBV5-1 with TRBJ2-5, with D possibly matching TRBD2 (7 bases). Trimming stripped 4 bases from V and 11 bases from J, with 24 bases between. Germline V gene data show CDR1 as SGHRS and CDR2 as YFSETQ. CDR3 size: 15 residues. The CDR3 spells CASSRESLGEGEQYF. Written as DNA, the CDR3 is TGCGCCAGCAGCCGGGAATCCCTAGGGGAGGGGGAGCAGTACTTC.

The chain links TRBV30 to TRBJ1-5; D gene ambiguous. From germline, CDR1 is GTSNPN and CDR2 SVGIG (reference sequence). Trimming removed 2 bases at V and 0 bases at J, with 8 bases between. The CDR3 sequence is 14 residues long. The DNA of the CDR3 is TGTGCCTGGAGTCTTAGCTTTAGCAATCAGCCCCAGCATTTT. It specifies CAWSLSFSNQPQHF.

V and J are TRBV6-5 and TRBJ2-1; D gene unclear. Trimming cost V 6 bases and J 7 bases, with 13 bases left between them. The CDR3 is made up of 13 amino acids. Germline V gene data show CDR1 as MNHEY and CDR2 as SVGAGI. In DNA, the CDR3 is TGTGCCAGCAGCGCTTGGGCCAAAAATGAGCAGTTCTTC. Residues: CASSAWAKNEQFF.

This sequence joins TRBV30 and TRBJ1-3; no definite D call. Looked up from germline, CDR1 is GTSNPN and CDR2 is SVGIG (reference sequence). V lost 4 bases, J lost 2 bases, and 12 bases lay in between. The CDR3 contains 14 residues. CDR3 loop: CAWTGLGTGNTIYF. The CDR3 coding sequence is TGTGCCTGGACCGGCCTCGGGACTGGAAACACCATATATTTT.

This clone turned up a few times. The chain uses TRBV20-1 and TRBJ1-4, with TRBD1 as a possible D gene (5 bases). V lost 5 bases to trimming and J lost 8 bases, with 9 bases between them. Germline-derived CDR1 and CDR2 are DFQATT and SNEGSKA (reference sequence). The CDR3 length is 11 residues. CDR3 nucleotides: TGCAGTGCTGATTACAGGGAAAAACTGTTTTTT. Protein sequence: CSADYREKLFF.

DNA of the CDR3: TGTGCCAGCTCCTCAAGACTAGCGGGGATCACCGGGGAGCTGTTTTTT. The encoded protein is CASSSRLAGITGELFF. The V and J genes are TRBV18 and TRBJ2-2; 11 bases line up with TRBD2. V was clipped by 6 bases and J by 4 bases; unmatched bases: 7. The CDR3 is made up of 16 amino acids. Looked up from germline, CDR1 is KGHSH and CDR2 is LQKENI.

The chain recombines TRBV15 with TRBJ2-5; D perhaps matches TRBD2 (5 bases). Trimming shortened V by 6 bases and J by 1 base, and 9 bases separated the two germline ends. The length of the CDR3 is 13 residues. Germline V gives CDR1 LNHNV, CDR2 YYDKDF (reference sequence). The CDR3 reads CATRRASQETQYF. CDR3 DNA: TGTGCCACCAGGAGGGCCAGCCAAGAGACCCAGTACTTC.

This clone was seen only a few times. This chain joins TRBV6-6 and TRBJ2-3; D may be TRBD2 (6 bases). Germline V CDR1 and CDR2: MNHNY, SVGAGI (reference sequence). This CDR3 is 16 amino acids long. V was shortened by 3 bases and J by 4 bases, with 17 bases between the two germline ends. The CDR3 region has the DNA TGTGCCAGCAGTTATCCAACAGGAACGGGGGCAGATACGCAGTATTTT. Its translation: CASSYPTGTGADTQYF.

V and J are TRBV5-4 and TRBJ2-2, with 7 bases matching TRBD2. Per the germline V gene, CDR1 is SGHNT and CDR2 is YYREEE (reference sequence). V trimming: 3 bases; J trimming: 6 bases; junction bases outside the gene matches: 14. The CDR3 extends over 17 amino acids. DNA of the CDR3: TGTGCCAGCAGCTCGGCGCGGAGCGGGGTACGCTCCGGGGAGCTGTTTTTT. It yields the protein CASSSARSGVRSGELFF.

The chain uses TRBV19 and TRBJ2-7; 10 nucleotides agree with TRBD2. The CDR3 loop spans 15 amino acids. The germline V gene encodes CDR1 LNHDA and CDR2 SQIVND (reference sequence). V gave up 5 bases and J gave up 2 bases; unmatched junction bases: 6. The CDR3 nucleotides are TGTGCCAGTAGTCGAGAAGGGACTAGCGCCTACGAGCAGTACTTC. Protein sequence: CASSREGTSAYEQYF. Combining the CDR3 with reference TRBV19 and TRBJ2-7 gives the whole variable domain DGGITQSPKYLFRKEGQNVTLSCEQNLNHDAMYWYRQDPGQGLRLIYYSQIVNDFQKGDIAEGYSVSREKKESFPLTVTSAQKNPTAFYLCASSREGTSAYEQYFGPGTRLTVT.

The chain is built from TRBV7-2 and TRBJ2-7; D is possibly TRBD2 (7 bases). The CDR3 totals 15 residues. The V end lost 1 base, the J end lost 8 bases, and 18 bases lay between the germline ends. CDR1 and CDR2 (germline): SGHTA, FQGNSA. CDR3 nucleotides: TGTGCCAGCAGCTTAGTTGCGGGGGCTCGGGGACAGCAGTACTTC. It is translated as CASSLVAGARGQQYF.

The chain combines TRBV11-2 with TRBJ1-1; weak D call: TRBD1 (6 bases). The CDR3 runs 15 residues. V dropped 5 bases and J dropped 5 bases, with 18 bases sitting between them. Germline-derived CDR1 and CDR2 are SGHAT and FQNNGV. CDR3 nucleotide sequence: TGTGCCAGCAGCCCTTACGCAGGGGCTCGGACTGAAGCTTTCTTT. Translated, it gives CASSPYAGARTEAFF.

The chain links TRBV5-1 to TRBJ1-2; D is possibly TRBD1 (5 bases). Germline V gene lookup returns CDR1 SGHRS and CDR2 YFSETQ. This CDR3 is 13 amino acids long. The ends were cut back, 0 bases at V and 6 bases at J, with 9 bases in the middle. CDR3 amino acids: CASSLGQGDGYTF. CDR3 nucleotide sequence: TGCGCCAGCAGCTTGGGTCAGGGCGATGGCTACACCTTC.

Comments on this clone: This CDR3 is also generated by other DNA sequences in the sample. The chain links TRBV2 to TRBJ1-5; TRBD1 matches 9 bases. The germline CDR1 and CDR2 sequences are SNHLY and FYNNEI. This CDR3 comprises 14 residues. Trimming removed 4 bases from V and 7 bases from J; junction bases left unmatched: 5. CDR3: CASSGTGEDQPQHF. The CDR3 DNA is TGTGCCAGCAGTGGGACAGGGGAAGACCAGCCCCAGCATTTT. The variable domain in full, with the rest retrieved from reference TRBV2 and TRBJ1-5, is EPEVTQTPSHQVTQMGQEVILRCVPISNHLYFYWYRQILGQKVEFLVSFYNNEISEKSEIFDDQFSVERPDGSNFTLKIRSTKLEDSAMYFCASSGTGEDQPQHFGDGTRLSIL.

This clone showed up just a few times. The chain joins TRBV5-6 to TRBJ1-5; D might be TRBD1 (6 bases). CDR1 and CDR2 from the germline V gene are SGHDT and YYEEEE. The CDR3 consists of 16 residues. Trimming stripped 1 base from V and 2 bases from J, with 13 bases between. CDR3 coding DNA: TGTGCCAGCAGCTTGAGAGGGCCAGGGGGCAATCAGCCCCAGCATTTT. It translates to CASSLRGPGGNQPQHF.